The subject of this entry is one T cell receptor (beta chain). Its antigen is still unknown. The source of the sample is a study of T cells expressing NK-cell markers. Reanalyzing the 5' RACE reads, TCRdb keeps one entry per CDR3 protein, without DNA. In all, the sample yields 300,000 to 500,000 distinct CDR3 sequences. Overall study findings and caveats: Dominant NKG2C+ clonotype frequencies of about 1.0-7.5% of CD8+ T cells were measured in five or six donors.

The CDR3 sequence is 14 residues long. CDR1 and CDR2 (germline): SGHAT, FQNNGV. The receptor was derived from a woman in her forties or fifties in good health. Sequencing was carried out using blood T cells: a sorted CD56 or NKG2C T cell subset, CD4+ or CD8+ T cells, or bulk PBMC T cells (not recorded which). V gene TRBV11-2 combines with J gene TRBJ2-5; TCRdb lists TRBD1, though no DNA is available to test this call. The CDR3 here is CASSEQGMVETQYF.